This TCR beta chain emerged from a study of control samples from healthy donors and cancer patients. Produced via immunoSEQ multiplex PCR; TCRdb's table is partial and in-frame only. The profile shows 90,000 to 100,000 clones, around three quarters of them singletons. The table lists this clone with a few counts. Trimming cost V 2 bases and J 0 bases, with 5 bases left between them. From germline, CDR1 is GTSNPN and CDR2 SVGIG (reference sequence). This CDR3 is built from 13 residues. Sequences were obtained from blood. The sequence was obtained from a woman younger than 45 in good health. J is TRBJ1-3 and V is TRBV30, with unresolved D. CDR3 sequence: CAWSLGSGNTIYF. The CDR3 coding sequence is TGTGCCTGGAGTCTGGGCTCTGGAAACACCATATATTTT. The full variable domain, rest sourced from reference TRBV30 and TRBJ1-3, is SQTIHQWPATLVQPVGSPLSLECTVEGTSNPNLYWYRQAAGRGLQLLFYSVGIGQISSEVPQNLSASRPQDRQFILSSKKLLLSDSGFYLCAWSLGSGNTIYFGEGSWLTVV.